Listed below are T cell receptor beta chains from one sample, sequenced in a study of human T cells and chemical hapten exposure. TCRdb processed the RACE reads anew with MiXCR; each CDR3 protein has one entry. Of 210,000 or so distinct CDR3 sequences in the sample, 20% to 25% were seen once. The specimen comprised whole blood, sampled in connection with sensitization to the hapten diphenylcyclopropenone (DPC). Every receptor here comes from a woman aged 40 to 50 with alopecia areata. Some clones in this sample may be carry-over from other donors' samples. CDR3s leave out the opening cysteine and the closing phenylalanine or tryptophan. Each record gives: clone size, V gene, CDR3 protein. The size of a clone is reported for some rows only, either as once, few or many, or as a class for expanded clones.

. | TRBV15 | ATSREPPGQSSGNTIY
. | TRBV6-5 | ASRFTGDSYNEQF
. | TRBV29-1 | SVGKGRIQETQY
. | TRBV18 | ASSQTGDMGNTIY
. | TRBV4-2 | ASSQGTAGGEETQY
. | TRBV5-1 | ASSSPSEGDTQY
few | TRBV7-2 | ASSLGGLAGASTDTQY
. | TRBV12-3/TRBV12-4 | ASSFLRPPPEQY
. | TRBV11-1 | ASSTPGQSSYNEQF
. | TRBV20-1 | SARARRVVSQH
. | TRBV6-2/TRBV6-3 | ASTPRRLNTEAF
. | TRBV6-5 | ASSYSGPGGQPQH
few | TRBV27 | ATRTDTGELF
. | TRBV12-3/TRBV12-4 | ASSSGAFWGSYEQY
. | TRBV12-3/TRBV12-4 | ASSRGQGAENEQF
few | TRBV12-5 | ASGLGGGNTEAF
. | TRBV9 | ASSGGAYSNNEQF
few | TRBV6-2/TRBV6-3 | ASRTRGSGANVLT
. | TRBV3-1 | ASSPLGTSGRGTQY
few | TRBV10-3 | AISESVPQREGTETQY
. | TRBV6-2/TRBV6-3 | ASRTQRTRAF
. | TRBV20-1 | SVPPQGARGANVLT
. | TRBV4-3 | ASSQVGTRGETQY
many | TRBV7-3 | ASSLTEGPQY
. | TRBV20-1 | SAPIPLAGRDEQY
few | TRBV5-1 | ASSISDREAYGYT
. | TRBV2 | ASTGTGGYEKLF
. | TRBV7-8 | ASSHRQVTSPYNEQF
. | TRBV28 | ASTVRGGPYEQY
few | TRBV7-9 | ASSPGQPTYEQY
. | TRBV6-5 | ASSYSAGGGPETQY
. | TRBV6-5 | ASKYDGLVYAEQF
once | TRBV7-3 | ASSPQTGNYGYT
. | TRBV4-1 | ASSQGSSTDTQY
few | TRBV29-1 | SVATGGKYEQY